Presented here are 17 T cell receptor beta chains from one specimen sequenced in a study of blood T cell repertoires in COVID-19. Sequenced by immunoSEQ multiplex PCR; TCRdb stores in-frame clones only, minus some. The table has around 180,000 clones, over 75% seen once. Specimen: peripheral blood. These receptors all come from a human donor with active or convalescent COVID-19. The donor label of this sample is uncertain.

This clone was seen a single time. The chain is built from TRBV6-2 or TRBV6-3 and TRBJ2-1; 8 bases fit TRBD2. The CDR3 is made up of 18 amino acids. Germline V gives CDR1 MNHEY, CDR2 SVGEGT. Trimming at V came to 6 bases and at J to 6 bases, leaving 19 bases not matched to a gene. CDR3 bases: TGTGCCAGCAGGTACCGCCGCGCCCGGGGGGGCCCCTCCAATGAGCAGTTCTTC. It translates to CASRYRRARGGPSNEQFF.

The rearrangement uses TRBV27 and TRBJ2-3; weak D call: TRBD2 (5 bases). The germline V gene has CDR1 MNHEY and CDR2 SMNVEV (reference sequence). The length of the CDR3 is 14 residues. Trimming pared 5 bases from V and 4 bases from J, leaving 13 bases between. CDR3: CASSKPGRSDTQYF. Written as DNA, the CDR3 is TGTGCCAGCAGTAAGCCGGGAAGATCAGATACGCAGTATTTT.

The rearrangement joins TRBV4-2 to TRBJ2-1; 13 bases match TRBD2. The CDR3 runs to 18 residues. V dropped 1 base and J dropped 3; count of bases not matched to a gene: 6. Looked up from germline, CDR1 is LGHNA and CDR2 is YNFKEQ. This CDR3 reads CASSQARTSGGDYNEQFF. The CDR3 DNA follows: TGTGCCAGCAGCCAAGCAAGGACTAGCGGGGGAGACTACAATGAGCAGTTCTTC.

CDR3 protein: CASSVTSGSSYEQYF. DNA for the CDR3: TGTGCCAGCAGCGTGACTAGCGGGAGCTCCTACGAGCAGTACTTC. J is TRBJ2-7 and V is TRBV11-3; 12 bases fit TRBD2. The germline gives CDR1 SGHNT, CDR2 YENEEA. Trimming at V came to 5 bases and at J to 0 bases, leaving 2 bases not matched to a gene. The CDR3 runs to 15 residues. Drawing the rest from reference TRBV11-3 and TRBJ2-7, the complete variable domain is EAGVVQSPRYKIIEKKQPVAFWCNPISGHNTLYWYLQNLGQGPELLIRYENEEAVDDSQLPKDRFSAERLKGVDSTLKIQPAELGDSAVYLCASSVTSGSSYEQYFGPGTRLTVT.

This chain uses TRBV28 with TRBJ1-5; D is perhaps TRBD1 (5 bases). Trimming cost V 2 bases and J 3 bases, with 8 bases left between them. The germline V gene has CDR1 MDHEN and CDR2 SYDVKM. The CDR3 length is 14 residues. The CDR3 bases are TGTGCCAGCAGTTTACAGGGTAACAATCAGCCCCAGCATTTT. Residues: CASSLQGNNQPQHF.

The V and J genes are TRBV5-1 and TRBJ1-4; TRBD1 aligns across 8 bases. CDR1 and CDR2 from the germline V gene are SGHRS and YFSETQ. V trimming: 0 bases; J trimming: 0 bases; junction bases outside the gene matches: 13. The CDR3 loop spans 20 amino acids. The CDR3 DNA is TGCGCCAGCAGCTTGGCCGGGACAGGACTCAATGCGGCAACTAATGAAAAACTGTTTTTT. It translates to CASSLAGTGLNAATNEKLFF.

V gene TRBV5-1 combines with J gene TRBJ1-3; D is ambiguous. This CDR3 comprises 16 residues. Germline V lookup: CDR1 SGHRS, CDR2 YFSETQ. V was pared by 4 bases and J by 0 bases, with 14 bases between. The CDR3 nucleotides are TGCGCCAGCAGCCTTTCCGGGTTCACCTCTGGAAACACCATATATTTT. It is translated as CASSLSGFTSGNTIYF.

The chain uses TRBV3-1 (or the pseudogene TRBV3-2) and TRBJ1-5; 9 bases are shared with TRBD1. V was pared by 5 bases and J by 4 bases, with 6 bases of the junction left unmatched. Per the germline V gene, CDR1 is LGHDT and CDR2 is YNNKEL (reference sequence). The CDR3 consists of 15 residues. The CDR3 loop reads CASSTTGTGNQPQHF. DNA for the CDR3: TGTGCCAGCAGCACGACCGGGACAGGGAATCAGCCCCAGCATTTT.

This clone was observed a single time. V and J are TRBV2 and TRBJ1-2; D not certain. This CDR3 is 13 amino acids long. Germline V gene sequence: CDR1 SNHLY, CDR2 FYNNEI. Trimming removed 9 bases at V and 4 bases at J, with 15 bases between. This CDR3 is CASLELFIYGYTF. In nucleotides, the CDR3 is TGTGCCAGTCTCGAGTTGTTTATCTATGGCTACACCTTC.

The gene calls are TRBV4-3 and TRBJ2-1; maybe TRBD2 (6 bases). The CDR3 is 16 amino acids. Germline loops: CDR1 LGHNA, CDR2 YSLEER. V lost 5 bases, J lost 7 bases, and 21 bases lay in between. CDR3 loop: CASSTAGRTGRNEQFF. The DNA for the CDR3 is TGCGCCAGCAGCACTGCGGGACGCACGGGAAGGAATGAGCAGTTCTTC.

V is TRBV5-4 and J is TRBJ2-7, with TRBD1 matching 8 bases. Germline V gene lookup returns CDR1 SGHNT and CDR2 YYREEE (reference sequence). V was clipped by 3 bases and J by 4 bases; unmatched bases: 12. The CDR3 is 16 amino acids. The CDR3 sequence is CASSWGGQGVLYEQYF. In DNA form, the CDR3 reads TGTGCCAGCAGCTGGGGAGGACAGGGCGTTTTATACGAGCAGTACTTC.

Written as DNA, the CDR3 is TGTGCCAGCAGTGACACCTACAATGAGCAGTTCTTC. It codes for CASSDTYNEQFF. V and J are TRBV6-2 or TRBV6-3 and TRBJ2-1; no clear D. CDR3 length: 12 amino acids. In germline, CDR1 is MNHEY, CDR2 SVGEGT. Trimming took off 5 bases at V and 2 bases at J, with 4 bases between the two ends.

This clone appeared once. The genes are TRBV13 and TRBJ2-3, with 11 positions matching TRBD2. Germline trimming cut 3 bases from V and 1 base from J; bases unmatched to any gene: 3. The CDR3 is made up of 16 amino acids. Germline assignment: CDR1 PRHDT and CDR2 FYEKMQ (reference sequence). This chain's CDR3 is CASSFRSGGGTDTQYF. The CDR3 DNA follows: TGTGCCAGCAGCTTTCGTAGCGGGGGGGGCACAGATACGCAGTATTTT.

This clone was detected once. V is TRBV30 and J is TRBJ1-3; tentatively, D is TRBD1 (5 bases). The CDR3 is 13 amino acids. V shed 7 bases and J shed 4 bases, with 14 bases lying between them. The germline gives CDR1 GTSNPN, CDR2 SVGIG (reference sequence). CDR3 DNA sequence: TGTGCCTCGAATTTAAGGGGAGGAAACACCATATATTTT. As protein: CASNLRGGNTIYF. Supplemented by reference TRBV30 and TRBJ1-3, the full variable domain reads SQTIHQWPATLVQPVGSPLSLECTVEGTSNPNLYWYRQAAGRGLQLLFYSVGIGQISSEVPQNLSASRPQDRQFILSSKKLLLSDSGFYLCASNLRGGNTIYFGEGSWLTVV.

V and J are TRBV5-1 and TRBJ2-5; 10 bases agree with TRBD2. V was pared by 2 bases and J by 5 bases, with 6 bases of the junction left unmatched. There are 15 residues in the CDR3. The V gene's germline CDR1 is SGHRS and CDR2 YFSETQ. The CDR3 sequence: CASSLGAGGHETQYF. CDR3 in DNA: TGCGCCAGCAGCTTAGGAGCGGGGGGGCACGAGACCCAGTACTTC.

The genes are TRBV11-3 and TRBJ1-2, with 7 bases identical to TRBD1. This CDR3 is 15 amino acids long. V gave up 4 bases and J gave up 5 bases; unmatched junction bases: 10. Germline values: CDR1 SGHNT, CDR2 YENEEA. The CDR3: CASSSRQGEGYGYTF. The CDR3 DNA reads TGTGCCAGCAGCTCGCGACAGGGAGAAGGGTATGGCTACACCTTC.

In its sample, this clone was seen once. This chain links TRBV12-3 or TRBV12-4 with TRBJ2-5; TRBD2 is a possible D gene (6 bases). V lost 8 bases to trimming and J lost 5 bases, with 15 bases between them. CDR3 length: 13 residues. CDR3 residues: CASGPSDRETQYF. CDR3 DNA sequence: TGTGCCAGCGGACCTAGCGACCGGGAGACCCAGTACTTC.